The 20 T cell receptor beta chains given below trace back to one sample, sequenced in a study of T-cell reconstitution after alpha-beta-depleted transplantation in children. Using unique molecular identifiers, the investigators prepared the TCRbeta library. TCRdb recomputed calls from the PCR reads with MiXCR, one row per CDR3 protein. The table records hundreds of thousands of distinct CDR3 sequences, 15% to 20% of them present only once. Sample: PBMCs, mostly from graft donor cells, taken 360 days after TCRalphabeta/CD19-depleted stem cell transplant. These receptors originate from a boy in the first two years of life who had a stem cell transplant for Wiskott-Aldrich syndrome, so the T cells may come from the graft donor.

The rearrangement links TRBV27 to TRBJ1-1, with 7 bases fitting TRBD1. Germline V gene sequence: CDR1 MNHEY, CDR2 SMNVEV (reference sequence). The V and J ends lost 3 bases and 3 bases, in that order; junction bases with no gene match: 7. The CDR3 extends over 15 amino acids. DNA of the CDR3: TGTGCCAGCAGTTTGAGGGGAGGGGGCTACACTGAAGCTTTCTTT. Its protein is CASSLRGGGYTEAFF.

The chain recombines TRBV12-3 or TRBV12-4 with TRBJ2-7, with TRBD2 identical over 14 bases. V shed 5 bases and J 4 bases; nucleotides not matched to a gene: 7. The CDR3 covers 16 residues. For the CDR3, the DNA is TGTGCCAGCAGTGCCCGACTAGCGGGGGGGCTATACGAGCAGTACTTC. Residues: CASSARLAGGLYEQYF.

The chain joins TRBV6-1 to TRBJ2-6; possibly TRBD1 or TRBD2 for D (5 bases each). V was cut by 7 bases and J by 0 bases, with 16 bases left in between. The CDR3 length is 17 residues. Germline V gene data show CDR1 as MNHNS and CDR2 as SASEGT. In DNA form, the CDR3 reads TGTGCCAGCATCCGGGACGGGGTCTTCTCTGGGGCCAACGTCCTGACTTTC. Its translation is CASIRDGVFSGANVLTF.

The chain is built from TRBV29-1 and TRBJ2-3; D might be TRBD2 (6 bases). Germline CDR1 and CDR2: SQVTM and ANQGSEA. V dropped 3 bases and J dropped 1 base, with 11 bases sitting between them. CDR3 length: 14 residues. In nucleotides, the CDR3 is TGCAGCGTTGACGCGGGGCTTCGCACAGATACGCAGTATTTT. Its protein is CSVDAGLRTDTQYF.

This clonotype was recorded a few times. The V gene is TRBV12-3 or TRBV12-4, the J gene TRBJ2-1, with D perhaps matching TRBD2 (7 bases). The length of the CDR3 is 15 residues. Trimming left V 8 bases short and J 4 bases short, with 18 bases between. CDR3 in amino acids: CASSKGGVSYNEQFF. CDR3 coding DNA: TGTGCCAGCTCGAAGGGGGGGGTATCTTACAATGAGCAGTTCTTC.

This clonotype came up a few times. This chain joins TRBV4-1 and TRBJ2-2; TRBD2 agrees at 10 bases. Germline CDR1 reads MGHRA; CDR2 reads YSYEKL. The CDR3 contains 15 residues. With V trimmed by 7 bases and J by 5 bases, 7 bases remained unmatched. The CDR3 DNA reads TGCGCCAGCAAACAAGCGGGGGGGCCTACCGGGGAGCTGTTTTTT. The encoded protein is CASKQAGGPTGELFF.

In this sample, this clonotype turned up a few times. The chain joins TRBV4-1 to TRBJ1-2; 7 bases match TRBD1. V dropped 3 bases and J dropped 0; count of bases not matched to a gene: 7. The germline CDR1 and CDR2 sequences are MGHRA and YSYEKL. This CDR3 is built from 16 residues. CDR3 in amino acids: CASSQARGTANYGYTF. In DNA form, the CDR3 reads TGCGCCAGCAGCCAGGCTCGCGGGACAGCTAACTATGGCTACACCTTC.

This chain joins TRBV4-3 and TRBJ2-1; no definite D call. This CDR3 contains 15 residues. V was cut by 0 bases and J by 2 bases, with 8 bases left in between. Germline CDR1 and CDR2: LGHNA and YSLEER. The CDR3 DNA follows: TGCGCCAGCAGCCAAGATCTGTTTCCCTACAATGAGCAGTTCTTC. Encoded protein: CASSQDLFPYNEQFF.

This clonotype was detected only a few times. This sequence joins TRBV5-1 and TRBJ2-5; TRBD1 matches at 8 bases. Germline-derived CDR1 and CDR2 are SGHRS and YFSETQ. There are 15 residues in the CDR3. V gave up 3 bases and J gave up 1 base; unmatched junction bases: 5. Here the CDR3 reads CASSYLGQGQETQYF. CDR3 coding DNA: TGCGCCAGCAGCTACCTAGGACAGGGCCAAGAGACCCAGTACTTC.

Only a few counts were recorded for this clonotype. The CDR3 bases are TGTGCCAGCAGTTCCCTGGAGGGGCAGGTCACCGGGGAGCTGTTTTTT. Protein product: CASSSLEGQVTGELFF. The chain carries TRBV6-5 and TRBJ2-2, with TRBD2 as a possible D gene (6 bases). Germline V gene sequence: CDR1 MNHEY, CDR2 SVGAGI. V lost 4 bases and J 4 bases, leaving 16 bases between the germline ends. CDR3 length: 16 residues.

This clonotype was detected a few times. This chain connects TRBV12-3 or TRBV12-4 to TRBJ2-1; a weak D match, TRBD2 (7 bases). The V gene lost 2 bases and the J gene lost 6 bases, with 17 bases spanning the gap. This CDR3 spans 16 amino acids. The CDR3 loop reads CASSLRGGPTLNEQFF. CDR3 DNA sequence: TGTGCCAGCAGTTTAAGGGGGGGGCCTACTCTCAATGAGCAGTTCTTC.

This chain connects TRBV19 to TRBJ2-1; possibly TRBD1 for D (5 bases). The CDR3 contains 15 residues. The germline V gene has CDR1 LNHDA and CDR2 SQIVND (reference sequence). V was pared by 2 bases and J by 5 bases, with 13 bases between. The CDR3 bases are TGTGCCAGTAGTATACAGGGTCGAGGTCACAATGAGCAGTTCTTC. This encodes CASSIQGRGHNEQFF. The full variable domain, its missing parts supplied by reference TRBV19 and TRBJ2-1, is DGGITQSPKYLFRKEGQNVTLSCEQNLNHDAMYWYRQDPGQGLRLIYYSQIVNDFQKGDIAEGYSVSREKKESFPLTVTSAQKNPTAFYLCASSIQGRGHNEQFFGPGTRLTVL.

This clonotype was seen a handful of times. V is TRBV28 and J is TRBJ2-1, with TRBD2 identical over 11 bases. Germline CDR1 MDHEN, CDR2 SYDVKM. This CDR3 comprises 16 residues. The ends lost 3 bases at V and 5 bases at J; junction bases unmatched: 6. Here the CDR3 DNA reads TGTGCCAGCAGTTTCGGGACTAGCGGCAGAAACAATGAGCAGTTCTTC. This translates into CASSFGTSGRNNEQFF.

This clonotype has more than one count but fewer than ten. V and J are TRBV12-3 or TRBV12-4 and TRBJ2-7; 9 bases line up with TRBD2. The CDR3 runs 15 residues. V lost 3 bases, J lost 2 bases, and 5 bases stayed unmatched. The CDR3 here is CASSFELAGTYEQYF. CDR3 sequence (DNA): TGTGCCAGCAGTTTCGAGCTAGCGGGAACCTACGAGCAGTACTTC.

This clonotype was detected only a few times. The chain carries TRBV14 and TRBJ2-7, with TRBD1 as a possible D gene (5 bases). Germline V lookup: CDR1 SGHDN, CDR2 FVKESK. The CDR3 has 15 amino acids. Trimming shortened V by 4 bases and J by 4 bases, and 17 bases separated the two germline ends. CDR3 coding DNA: TGTGCCAGCAGCCGGAGATTGACAGTCGAGTACGAGCAGTACTTC. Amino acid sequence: CASSRRLTVEYEQYF.

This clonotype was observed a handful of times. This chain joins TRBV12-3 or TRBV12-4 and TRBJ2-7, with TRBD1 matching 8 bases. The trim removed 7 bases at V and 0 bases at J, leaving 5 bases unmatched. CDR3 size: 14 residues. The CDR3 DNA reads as TGTGCCAGCACCGACAGGGGAGTCTCCTACGAGCAGTACTTC. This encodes CASTDRGVSYEQYF.

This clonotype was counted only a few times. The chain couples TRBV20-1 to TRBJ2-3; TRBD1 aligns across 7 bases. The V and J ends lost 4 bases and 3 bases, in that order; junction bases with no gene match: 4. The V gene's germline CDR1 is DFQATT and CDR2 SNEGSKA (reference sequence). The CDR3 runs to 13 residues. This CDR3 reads CSANKQGTDTQYF. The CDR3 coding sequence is TGCAGTGCTAATAAACAGGGGACAGATACGCAGTATTTT.

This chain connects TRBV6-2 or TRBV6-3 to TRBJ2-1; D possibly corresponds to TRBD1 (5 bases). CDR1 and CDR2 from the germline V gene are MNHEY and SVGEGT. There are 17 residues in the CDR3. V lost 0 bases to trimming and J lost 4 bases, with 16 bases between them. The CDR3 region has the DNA TGTGCCAGCAGTTACTCACGGACCGGACATCCATACAATGAGCAGTTCTTC. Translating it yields CASSYSRTGHPYNEQFF.

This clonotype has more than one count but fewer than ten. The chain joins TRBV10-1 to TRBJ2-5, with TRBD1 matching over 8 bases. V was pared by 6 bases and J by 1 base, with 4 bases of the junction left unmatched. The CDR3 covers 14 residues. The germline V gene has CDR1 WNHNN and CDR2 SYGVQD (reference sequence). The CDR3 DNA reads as TGCGCCAGCAGCCGACAGGGGCCCCAAGAGACCCAGTACTTC. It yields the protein CASSRQGPQETQYF.

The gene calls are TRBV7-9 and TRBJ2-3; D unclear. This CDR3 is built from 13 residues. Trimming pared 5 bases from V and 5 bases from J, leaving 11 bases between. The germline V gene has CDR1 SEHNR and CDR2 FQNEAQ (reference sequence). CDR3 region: CASSLSLRDTQYF. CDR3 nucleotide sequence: TGTGCCAGCAGCCTCTCCCTTCGAGATACGCAGTATTTT.